This T cell receptor (beta chain) was documented in a study of CD8 T cells in ankylosing spondylitis. A quantitative 5'-RACE method, one with molecular barcodes, was used to make TCR beta libraries. TCRdb re-analysed the 5' RACE reads in MiXCR, keeping a single row per CDR3 protein. The sample shows roughly 400,000 distinct CDR3 sequences, around 24% of them seen only once. Study findings and constraints: What appeared characteristic of ankylosing spondylitis blood was a TCR beta motif of under 10 highly homologous variants.

A remark on this clonotype: Its antigen is as yet unknown.

The sequence derives from a male donor with ankylosing spondylitis. The sequencing sample was made of blood, either unsorted or a sorted T cell fraction (not recorded which).

The CDR3 DNA follows: TGTGCCAGCAGCTTTACTAGCTCTCCCGGGGAGCTGTTTTTT. Translation gives CASSFTSSPGELFF. V usage is TRBV11-2 and J usage is TRBJ2-2; a weak D match, TRBD2 (6 bases). Germline loops: CDR1 SGHAT, CDR2 FQNNGV. V was pared by 3 bases and J by 6 bases, with 11 bases between. This CDR3 has 14 residues.